This entry lists 3 T cell receptor beta chains sequenced from one sample in a study of CD8 T cells in ankylosing spondylitis. TCRdb reprocessed the 5' RACE reads via MiXCR and lists one record per CDR3 protein. Of under 300,000 distinct CDR3 sequences listed, more than 15% are singletons. The source material was blood, either unsorted or a sorted T cell fraction (not recorded which). The receptors shown here come from a male donor with ankylosing spondylitis or in good health (not recorded which).

This clonotype was counted at least ten times. The chain carries TRBV12-3 or TRBV12-4 and TRBJ1-5, with 7 positions matching TRBD1. This CDR3 has 15 residues. Losses at the gene ends were 5 bases for V and 8 bases for J; bases not matched to a gene: 12. As DNA, the CDR3 is TGTGCCAGCAGTCAAATATCAGGGGGGCAGGAGCCCCAGCATTTT. Amino acid sequence: CASSQISGGQEPQHF.

The chain couples TRBV27 to TRBJ2-1; 8 nucleotides line up with TRBD2. The CDR3 totals 14 residues. J gave up 4 bases and V 2 bases, and 1 base lay outside the gene matches. Germline V CDR1 and CDR2: MNHEY, SMNVEV (reference sequence). The CDR3 sequence: CASSLPSGYNEQFF. As DNA, the CDR3 is TGTGCCAGCAGTTTACCTAGCGGGTACAATGAGCAGTTCTTC.

Only a few counts were recorded for this clonotype. The chain combines TRBV7-8 with TRBJ1-4; 8 positions agree with TRBD1. From germline, CDR1 is SGHVS and CDR2 FQNEAQ. J lost 8 bases, V lost 2 bases, and 10 bases had no gene match. This CDR3 spans 16 amino acids. CDR3 residues: CASSLFSGQDLEKLFF. Here the CDR3 DNA reads TGTGCCAGCAGCTTATTTTCGGGACAGGACCTCGAAAAACTGTTTTTT.